A single sample gave rise to the 15 T cell receptor beta chains below, sequenced in a study of shared clonotypes between healthy human individuals. Generated by immunoSEQ multiplex PCR, the TCRdb table keeps only in-frame clones and is missing some. The data show over 2 million clones, roughly 96% seen once. Input material: naive CD4+ T cells sorted from blood. The subset denotes: CD45RA+ positively selected. Source of these receptors: a man younger than 35 in good health.

The rearrangement links TRBV6-5 to TRBJ1-6; TRBD1 matches 7 bases. The CDR3 extends over 14 amino acids. The germline V gene has CDR1 MNHEY and CDR2 SVGAGI. The ends lost 7 bases at V and 5 bases at J; junction bases unmatched: 5. The CDR3: CASTSGQDNSPLHF. The CDR3 DNA follows: TGTGCCAGCACCTCAGGACAGGATAATTCACCCCTCCACTTT.

This chain connects TRBV11-2 to TRBJ2-2, with unresolved D. The V and J ends lost 1 base and 6 bases respectively, with 9 bases between them. Germline loops: CDR1 SGHAT, CDR2 FQNNGV. The CDR3 has 14 amino acids. Written as DNA, the CDR3 is TGTGCCAGCAGCTTAGGATGGGAAGCCGGGGAGCTGTTTTTT. Translated: CASSLGWEAGELFF.

Remarks on this clone: The junction does not match germline at one end; this may be a read error. The chain links TRBV7-2 to TRBJ2-5, with TRBD2 as a possible D gene (5 bases). This CDR3 is 17 amino acids long. Germline-derived CDR1 and CDR2 are SGHTA and FQGNSA. The CDR3 DNA sequence: TGCGCCAGCAGCTTAGCGTTACGGGAAGGGCACAAAGAGACCCAGTACTTC. Translated, it gives CASSLALREGHKETQYF.

The chain joins TRBV18 to TRBJ2-5, with a weak D call TRBD2 (7 bases). CDR1 and CDR2 from the germline V gene are KGHSH and LQKENI. V was trimmed by 1 base and J by 5 bases, leaving 14 bases between them. The CDR3 consists of 15 residues. CDR3: CASSPRTAGRETQYF. DNA of the CDR3: TGTGCCAGCTCACCACGGACAGCGGGGAGGGAGACCCAGTACTTC.

This chain joins TRBV6-5 and TRBJ2-7; 8 nucleotides agree with TRBD2. Germline loops: CDR1 MNHEY, CDR2 SVGAGI. This CDR3 region has 15 residues. The V segment lost 7 bases and the J segment 2 bases; nucleotides outside the gene matches: 10. CDR3 sequence (DNA): TGTGCCAGCACCAACGCCGGGACTAGTCCCTACGAGCAGTACTTC. Its translation is CASTNAGTSPYEQYF.

The rearrangement joins TRBV10-3 to TRBJ1-2; no reliable D call. CDR3 size: 13 residues. The V gene lost 10 bases and the J gene lost 0 bases, with 12 bases spanning the gap. Germline loops: CDR1 ENHRY, CDR2 SYGVKD. CDR3 loop: CATSGSSNYGYTF. Written as DNA, the CDR3 is TGTGCCACCTCAGGATCGTCTAACTATGGCTACACCTTC.

The J gene is TRBJ1-4, the V gene TRBV18; the D is unclear. Germline V gene sequence: CDR1 KGHSH, CDR2 LQKENI. The V and J ends lost 3 bases and 8 bases respectively, with 13 bases between them. The CDR3 runs to 14 residues. CDR3 in DNA: TGTGCCAGCTCACCTGGAACGGCAGACGAAAAACTGTTTTTT. Amino acids: CASSPGTADEKLFF.

CDR3 region: CASSLASTPTSDTQYF. CDR3 coding DNA: TGCGCCAGCAGCTTGGCGTCGACACCTACCTCAGATACGCAGTATTTT. V gene TRBV5-1 combines with J gene TRBJ2-3; D not resolved. Germline lookup yields CDR1 SGHRS and CDR2 YFSETQ. V dropped 0 bases and J dropped 4 bases, with 15 bases sitting between them. This CDR3 is built from 16 residues.

V usage is TRBV4-3 and J usage is TRBJ2-1; 9 positions match TRBD1. J was trimmed by 3 bases and V by 1 base; bases with no gene match: 1. The CDR3 totals 15 residues. The germline V gene encodes CDR1 LGHNA and CDR2 YSLEER. CDR3 in DNA: TGCGCCAGCAGCCAAGGGGGACAGGGCTACAATGAGCAGTTCTTC. This encodes CASSQGGQGYNEQFF.

This clone has just one count. The J gene is TRBJ2-7, the V gene TRBV7-9, with D perhaps assigned TRBD1 or TRBD2 (5 bases each). V was cut by 4 bases and J by 2 bases, with 15 bases left in between. The germline gives CDR1 SEHNR, CDR2 FQNEAQ (reference sequence). The CDR3 has 15 amino acids. The CDR3 DNA reads as TGTGCCAGCAGCTCGAAACGGGACCTAGCCTACGAGCAGTACTTC. Its translation: CASSSKRDLAYEQYF.

The CDR3 DNA reads as TGTGCCTGCCAGGAATCCAGGGCGGCTGGAAACACCATATATTTT. Translation: CACQESRAAGNTIYF. V usage is TRBV30 and J usage is TRBJ1-3, with D perhaps TRBD1 (5 bases). The CDR3 is made up of 15 amino acids. Trimming left V 6 bases short and J 2 bases short, with 17 bases between. CDR1 and CDR2 from the germline V gene are GTSNPN and SVGIG (reference sequence).

The genes are TRBV27 and TRBJ2-3; possibly TRBD1 or TRBD2 for D (5 bases each). This CDR3 is built from 14 residues. The V gene's germline CDR1 is MNHEY and CDR2 SMNVEV (reference sequence). V gave up 2 bases and J gave up 4 bases, with 10 bases separating them. This chain's CDR3 is CASSLGGTSDTQYF. Here the CDR3 DNA reads TGTGCCAGCAGTTTAGGGGGTACATCAGATACGCAGTATTTT.

The chain is built from TRBV4-2 and TRBJ1-4, with D hard to call. Trimming stripped 0 bases from V and 4 bases from J, with 12 bases between. The CDR3 length is 16 residues. Germline lookup yields CDR1 LGHNA and CDR2 YNFKEQ. The CDR3 protein is CASSQDYEGFNEKLFF. In DNA, the CDR3 is TGTGCCAGCAGCCAAGATTATGAGGGCTTTAATGAAAAACTGTTTTTT.

This clone is a singleton in its sample. The V and J genes are TRBV5-4 and TRBJ2-5; TRBD1 might be the D (6 bases). This CDR3 comprises 15 residues. The germline V gene encodes CDR1 SGHNT and CDR2 YYREEE (reference sequence). The germline V and J ends were trimmed by 4 bases and 1 base, with 14 bases remaining between them. The CDR3 loop reads CASSLSQGGQETQYF. In DNA, the CDR3 is TGTGCCAGCAGCCTCTCCCAAGGGGGCCAAGAGACCCAGTACTTC.

The J gene is TRBJ2-5, the V gene TRBV5-6; 8 bases line up with TRBD1. Trimming took 4 bases from V and 1 from J; bases not matched to a gene: 9. The germline V gene has CDR1 SGHDT and CDR2 YYEEEE. This CDR3 spans 16 amino acids. The CDR3 region has the DNA TGTGCCAGCAGCATTTTGACAGGGGCGTCCCAAGAGACCCAGTACTTC. The encoded protein is CASSILTGASQETQYF.